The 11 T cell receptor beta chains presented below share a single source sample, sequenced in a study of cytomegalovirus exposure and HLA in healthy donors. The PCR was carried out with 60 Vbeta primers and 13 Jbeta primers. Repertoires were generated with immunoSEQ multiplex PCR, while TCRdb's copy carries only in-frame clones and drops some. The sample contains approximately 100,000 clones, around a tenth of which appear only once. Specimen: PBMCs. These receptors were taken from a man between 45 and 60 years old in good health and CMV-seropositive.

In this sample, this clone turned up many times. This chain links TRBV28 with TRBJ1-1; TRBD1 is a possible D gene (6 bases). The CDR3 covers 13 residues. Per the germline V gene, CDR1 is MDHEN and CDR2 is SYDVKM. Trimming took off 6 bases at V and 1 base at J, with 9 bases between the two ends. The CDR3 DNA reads TGTGCCAGCAGAGAGACAGGGAACACTGAAGCTTTCTTT. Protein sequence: CASRETGNTEAFF. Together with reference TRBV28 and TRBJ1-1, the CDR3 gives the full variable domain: DVKVTQSSRYLVKRTGEKVFLECVQDMDHENMFWYRQDPGLGLRLIYFSYDVKMKEKGDIPEGYSVSREKKERFSLILESASTNQTSMYLCASRETGNTEAFFGQGTRLTVV.

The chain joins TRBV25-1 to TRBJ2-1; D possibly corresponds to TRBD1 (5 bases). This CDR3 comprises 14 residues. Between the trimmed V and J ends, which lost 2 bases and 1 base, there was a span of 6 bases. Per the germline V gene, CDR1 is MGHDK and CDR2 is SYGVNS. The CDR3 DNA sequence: TGTGCCAGCAGTGAAACAGGATCCTACAATGAGCAGTTCTTC. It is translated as CASSETGSYNEQFF. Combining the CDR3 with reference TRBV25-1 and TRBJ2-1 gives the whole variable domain EADIYQTPRYLVIGTGKKITLECSQTMGHDKMYWYQQDPGMELHLIHYSYGVNSTEKGDLSSESTVSRIRTEHFPLTLESARPSHTSQYLCASSETGSYNEQFFGPGTRLTVL.

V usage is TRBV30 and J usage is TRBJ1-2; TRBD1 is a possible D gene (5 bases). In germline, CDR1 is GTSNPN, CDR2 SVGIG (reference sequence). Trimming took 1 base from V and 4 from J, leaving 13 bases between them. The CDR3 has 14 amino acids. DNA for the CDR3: TGTGCCTGGAGTGATCGGGGGATAGCCTATGGCTACACCTTC. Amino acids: CAWSDRGIAYGYTF.

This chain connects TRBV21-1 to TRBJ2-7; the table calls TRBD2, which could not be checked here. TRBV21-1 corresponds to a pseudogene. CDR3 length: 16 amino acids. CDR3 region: CASRKGRGSTSYEQYF. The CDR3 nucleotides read TGTGCCAGCAGAAAAGGGAGGGGTTCTACCTCCTACGAGCAGTACTTC.

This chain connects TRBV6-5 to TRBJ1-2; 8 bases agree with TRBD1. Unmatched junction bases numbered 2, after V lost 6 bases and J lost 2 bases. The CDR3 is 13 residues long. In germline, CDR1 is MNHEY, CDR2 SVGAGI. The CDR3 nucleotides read TGTGCCAGCAGCACAGGGGGAAACTATGGCTACACCTTC. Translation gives CASSTGGNYGYTF.

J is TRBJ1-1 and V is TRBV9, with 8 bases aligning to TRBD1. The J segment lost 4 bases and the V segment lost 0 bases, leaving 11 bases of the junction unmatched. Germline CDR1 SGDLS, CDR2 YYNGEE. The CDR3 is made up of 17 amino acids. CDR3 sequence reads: CASSVGQGAVGVTEAFF. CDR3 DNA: TGTGCCAGCAGCGTAGGGCAGGGGGCCGTCGGGGTCACTGAAGCTTTCTTT.

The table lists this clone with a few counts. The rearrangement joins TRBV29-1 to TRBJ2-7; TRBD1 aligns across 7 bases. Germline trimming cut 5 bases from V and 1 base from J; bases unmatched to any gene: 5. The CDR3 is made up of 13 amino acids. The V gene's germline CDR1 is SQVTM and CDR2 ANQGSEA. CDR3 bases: TGCAGCGTTTCAGGGGGTGGGTCCTACGAGCAGTACTTC. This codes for CSVSGGGSYEQYF.

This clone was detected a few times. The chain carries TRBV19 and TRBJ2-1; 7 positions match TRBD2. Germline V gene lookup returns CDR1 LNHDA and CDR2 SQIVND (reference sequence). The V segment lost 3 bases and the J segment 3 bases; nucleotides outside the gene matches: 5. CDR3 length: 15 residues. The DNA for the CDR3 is TGTGCCAGTAGTATCGGCGGGAGAAGCTACAATGAGCAGTTCTTC. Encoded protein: CASSIGGRSYNEQFF.

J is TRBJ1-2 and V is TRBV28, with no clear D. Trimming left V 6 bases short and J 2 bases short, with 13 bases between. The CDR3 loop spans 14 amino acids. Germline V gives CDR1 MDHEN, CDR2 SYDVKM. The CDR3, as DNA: TGTGCCAGCAGCTTACGCGCCAGGAACTATGGCTACACCTTC. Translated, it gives CASSLRARNYGYTF.

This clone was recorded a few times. CDR3 sequence: CASSLGKTGSKTQYF. Written as DNA, the CDR3 is TGTGCCAGCAGCTTGGGTAAAACAGGGTCGAAGACCCAGTACTTC. The rearrangement links TRBV5-4 to TRBJ2-5; D may be TRBD1 (6 bases). Germline V gene data show CDR1 as SGHNT and CDR2 as YYREEE (reference sequence). This CDR3 contains 15 residues. Trimming shortened V by 0 bases and J by 6 bases, and 15 bases separated the two germline ends.

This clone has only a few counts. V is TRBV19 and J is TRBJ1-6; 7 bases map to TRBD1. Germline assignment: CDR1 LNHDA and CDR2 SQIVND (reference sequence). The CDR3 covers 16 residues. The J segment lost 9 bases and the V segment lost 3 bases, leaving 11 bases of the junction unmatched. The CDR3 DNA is TGTGCCAGTAGTATGGTGGGGGCAGGGGGACGTTCACCCCTCCACTTT. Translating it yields CASSMVGAGGRSPLHF.